This is a list of T cell receptor beta chains from one sample in a study of blood T cell repertoires in COVID-19. Clones were read by immunoSEQ multiplex PCR, and TCRdb kept only the in-frame ones, dropping some. The data show around 200,000 clones, around 80% seen once. The sample taken for sequencing was peripheral blood. Every receptor here comes from a woman aged 30 to 39 with COVID-19, enrolled during active disease. Both conserved end residues are part of each CDR3. D genes are given only for firm matches. Rows may omit the clone size; those that give it use once, few, many or a size class.

CASSQGLAGGHQETQYF TGTGCCAGCAGCCAGGGACTAGCGGGGGGCCACCAAGAGACCCAGTACTTC TRBJ2-5 TRBD2 . TRBV7-7
CASSENLRYIQYF TGTGCCAGCAGTGAAAACCTGAGATACATTCAGTACTTC TRBJ2-4 . . TRBV2
CASSEGGLAHTGELFF TGTGCCAGCAGTGAGGGGGGACTAGCGCACACCGGGGAGCTGTTTTTT TRBJ2-2 TRBD2 few TRBV2
CASSFAPGQGAYEQYF TGTGCCAGCAGCTTTGCGCCGGGACAGGGAGCCTACGAGCAGTACTTC TRBJ2-7 TRBD1 once TRBV7-2
CASSLRSPRDSNTGELFF TGCGCCAGCAGCTTGCGATCCCCACGGGACAGCAACACCGGGGAGCTGTTTTTT TRBJ2-2 TRBD1 once TRBV5-1
CASSEDGGPYQPQHF TGTGCCAGCAGCGAGGATGGGGGCCCTTATCAGCCCCAGCATTTT TRBJ1-5 . . TRBV9
CASRVGGTGQGYTF TGTGCCAGCAGGGTAGGGGGGACAGGTCAGGGCTACACCTTC TRBJ1-2 TRBD1 . TRBV28
CASRATGDTGELFF TGCGCCAGCAGGGCGACGGGGGACACCGGGGAGCTGTTTTTT TRBJ2-2 . . TRBV5-1
CASSGGQGVRYF TGTGCCAGCAGCGGGGGACAGGGGGTTAGGTACTTC TRBJ2-7 TRBD1 . TRBV2
CAWSSQIQGGEAFF TGTGCCTGGAGTTCTCAAATCCAGGGGGGTGAAGCTTTCTTT TRBJ1-1 TRBD1 . TRBV30
CASSRDLYGYTF TGTGCCAGCAGCCGCGATCTCTATGGCTACACCTTC TRBJ1-2 . once TRBV3-1/TRBV3-2
CSVNSGRSNEQFF TGCAGCGTGAATAGCGGGAGGAGCAATGAGCAGTTCTTC TRBJ2-1 TRBD2 . TRBV29-1
CASSELAVEKETQYF TGTGCCAGCAGTGAACTAGCGGTAGAAAAGGAGACCCAGTACTTC TRBJ2-5 TRBD2 once TRBV2
CASSVRRGDSDTQYF TGTGCCAGCAGTGTAAGGCGGGGGGACTCAGATACGCAGTATTTT TRBJ2-3 TRBD2 . TRBV2
CASSSQGNTEAFF TGTGCCAGCAGCTCGCAGGGGAACACTGAAGCTTTCTTT TRBJ1-1 . . TRBV5-4
CSVTDRGGDMETQYF TGCAGCGTGACCGACAGGGGAGGGGACATGGAGACCCAGTACTTC TRBJ2-5 . . TRBV29-1
CASSLWGQGYNEQFF TGTGCCAGCAGCTTATGGGGACAGGGCTACAATGAGCAGTTCTTC TRBJ2-1 TRBD1 . TRBV7-6
CAIRGTGDHGYTF TGTGCCATCAGGGGGACAGGGGATCATGGCTACACCTTC TRBJ1-2 TRBD1 . TRBV10-3
CASSPPTANEQYF TGTGCCAGCAGCCCCCCGACAGCTAACGAGCAGTACTTC TRBJ2-7 . medium-sized TRBV7-9
CASTVRQGAGAEAFF TGTGCCAGCACCGTTAGACAGGGGGCCGGCGCTGAAGCTTTCTTT TRBJ1-1 TRBD1 . TRBV7-6
CASSLYSTGTWADTQYF TGTGCCAGCAGCTTATATTCTACCGGGACATGGGCAGATACGCAGTATTTT TRBJ2-3 . . TRBV7-2
CASSPNPGRTTDTQYF TGTGCCAGCAGCCCTAACCCAGGGAGGACCACAGATACGCAGTATTTT TRBJ2-3 . . TRBV3-1/TRBV3-2
CATSNRGRREIEKLFF TGTGCCACCAGCAACAGGGGGCGCAGGGAGATTGAAAAACTGTTTTTT TRBJ1-4 TRBD1 few TRBV15
CASSRDLTSYEQYF TGTGCCAGCTCGCGGGACCTGACCTCCTACGAGCAGTACTTC TRBJ2-7 . . TRBV18
CASSNEGLAGGYEQYF TGTGCCAGTAGTAACGAGGGGCTAGCGGGAGGCTACGAGCAGTACTTC TRBJ2-7 TRBD2 . TRBV19
CAISERSGVNSGELFF TGTGCCATCAGTGAGAGAAGCGGGGTTAATTCCGGGGAGCTGTTTTTT TRBJ2-2 TRBD2 . TRBV10-3
CASSYGGVISSGNTIYF TGTGCCAGCAGCTACGGAGGGGTCATCAGCTCTGGAAACACCATATATTTT TRBJ1-3 . . TRBV5-4
CASSLVAGDNSPLHF TGCGCCAGCAGCTTGGTTGCGGGGGATAATTCACCCCTCCACTTT TRBJ1-6 . . TRBV5-1
CAISESAGEWEQYF TGTGCCATCAGTGAGTCGGCGGGGGAGTGGGAGCAGTACTTC TRBJ2-7 TRBD2 . TRBV10-3
CASGRQGEYEQYF TGTGCCAGCGGTAGACAGGGGGAGTACGAGCAGTACTTC TRBJ2-7 TRBD1 . TRBV27
CASSQEDRGINYGYTF TGTGCCAGCAGCCAAGAGGACAGGGGCATAAACTATGGCTACACCTTC TRBJ1-2 TRBD1 . TRBV3-1/TRBV3-2
CASSFRDSSTYEQYF TGCGCCAGCAGCTTCCGGGACAGCTCTACCTACGAGCAGTACTTC TRBJ2-7 TRBD1 . TRBV5-1
CASSLRTATYEQYF TGTGCCAGCAGCTTAAGGACAGCCACCTACGAGCAGTACTTC TRBJ2-7 . . TRBV7-2